The 6 T cell receptor beta chains below come from one sample, sequenced in a study of blood T cell repertoires in COVID-19. Clones were sequenced by immunoSEQ multiplex PCR, and TCRdb holds only the in-frame ones, with some missing. The sample includes roughly 330,000 clones, 80% to 90% of them seen just once. The sample consisted of PBMCs or T cells enriched from blood (not recorded which). The source is a woman between 25 and 40 years old who had recovered from COVID-19.

The chain is built from TRBV12-3 or TRBV12-4 and TRBJ1-1, with D unresolved. The CDR3 covers 13 residues. V dropped 1 base and J dropped 5 bases, with 8 bases sitting between them. This CDR3 is CASSLGWATEAFF. The DNA for the CDR3 is TGTGCCAGCAGTTTAGGCTGGGCAACTGAAGCTTTCTTT.

The chain carries TRBV4-2 and TRBJ2-3; D is perhaps TRBD2 (5 bases). CDR3 size: 13 residues. Trimming took 3 bases from V and 5 from J, leaving 9 bases between them. Germline V gene sequence: CDR1 LGHNA, CDR2 YNFKEQ. The CDR3 spells CASSQVLEDTQYF. DNA of the CDR3: TGTGCCAGCAGCCAGGTACTAGAAGATACGCAGTATTTT.

This chain joins TRBV4-2 and TRBJ1-6, with 9 bases matching TRBD1. Germline CDR1 is LGHNA and CDR2 is YNFKEQ. The CDR3 runs 15 residues. V dropped 8 bases and J dropped 4; count of bases not matched to a gene: 6. CDR3 DNA: TGTGCCAGCCGTAAGGACAGGGGTTATAATTCACCCCTCCACTTT. This translates into CASRKDRGYNSPLHF.

The genes are TRBV7-2 and TRBJ1-1; 10 bases align to TRBD1. In germline, CDR1 is SGHTA, CDR2 FQGNSA. J lost 11 bases, V lost 1 base, and 10 bases had no gene match. The CDR3 sequence is 15 residues long. CDR3: CASSLGAGTGVWAFF. CDR3 sequence (DNA): TGTGCCAGCAGCTTAGGGGCCGGGACAGGGGTATGGGCTTTCTTT. The variable domain in full, completed from reference TRBV7-2 and TRBJ1-1, reads GAGVSQSPSNKVTEKGKDVELRCDPISGHTALYWYRQSLGQGLEFLIYFQGNSAPDKSGLPSDRFSAERTGGSVSTLTIQRTQQEDSAVYLCASSLGAGTGVWAFFGQGTRLTVV.

This rearrangement joins TRBV5-1 to TRBJ2-1; TRBD1 agrees at 10 bases. CDR1 and CDR2 (germline): SGHRS, YFSETQ. J gave up 8 bases and V 0 bases, and 5 bases lay outside the gene matches. The CDR3 consists of 15 residues. Here the CDR3 reads CASSLGQGAKDEQFF. CDR3 nucleotides: TGCGCCAGCAGCTTGGGACAGGGGGCAAAAGATGAGCAGTTCTTC.

This clone was recorded once. The V call is TRBV10-3, the J call TRBJ1-6, with TRBD1 identical over 9 bases. The CDR3 is 15 amino acids. CDR1 and CDR2 (germline): ENHRY, SYGVKD. Trimming removed 4 bases from V and 6 bases from J; junction bases left unmatched: 4. The DNA for the CDR3 is TGTGCCATCAGTGGGGACAGGGCGGGTAATTCACCCCTCCACTTT. Translating it yields CAISGDRAGNSPLHF.